Below are 18 T cell receptor beta chains sequenced from a single sample in a study of blood T cell repertoires in COVID-19. Sequenced by immunoSEQ multiplex PCR; TCRdb stores in-frame clones only, minus some. The data show about 300,000 clones, with around 92% seen just once and 1.8% held by the top ten. The specimen was peripheral blood. Receptors were obtained from a woman aged 25-40 years with COVID-19, enrolled during active disease.

The rearrangement uses TRBV7-8 and TRBJ2-1, with 8 bases aligning to TRBD2. J lost 8 bases, V lost 5 bases, and 14 bases had no gene match. CDR1 SGHVS and CDR2 FQNEAQ come from the germline V gene. The CDR3 is 16 amino acids. CDR3: CASSRLGTRSFHEQFF. CDR3 coding DNA: TGTGCCAGCAGCCGACTAGGGACTAGGAGTTTCCATGAGCAGTTCTTC.

The chain uses TRBV13 and TRBJ2-1, with 7 bases that match TRBD2. This CDR3 region has 16 residues. The germline gives CDR1 PRHDT, CDR2 FYEKMQ (reference sequence). The ends lost 3 bases at V and 3 bases at J; junction bases unmatched: 8. CDR3 nucleotides: TGTGCCAGCAGCTTGGGTAGTGGGGGGGTCTACAATGAGCAGTTCTTC. Protein sequence: CASSLGSGGVYNEQFF.

The DNA of the CDR3 is TGTGCCAGCAGCGGGACTAGCGGGCTCTCAGATACGCAGTATTTT. This encodes CASSGTSGLSDTQYF. The rearrangement joins TRBV9 to TRBJ2-3; 11 nucleotides match TRBD2. V trimming: 3 bases; J trimming: 4 bases; junction bases outside the gene matches: 4. Per the germline V gene, CDR1 is SGDLS and CDR2 is YYNGEE. The CDR3 consists of 15 residues.

The chain uses TRBV9 and TRBJ2-1; D may be TRBD2 (5 bases). Trimming stripped 1 base from V and 8 bases from J, with 13 bases between. The V gene's germline CDR1 is SGDLS and CDR2 YYNGEE. This CDR3 region has 14 residues. The CDR3 reads CASSVLAGFDEQFF. CDR3 in DNA: TGTGCCAGCAGCGTACTAGCAGGATTTGATGAGCAGTTCTTC.

This chain links TRBV6-5 with TRBJ1-5; D is unclear. The V end was cut by 7 bases, the J end by 2 bases, with 12 bases between. The CDR3 loop spans 14 amino acids. The V gene's germline CDR1 is MNHEY and CDR2 SVGAGI. CDR3 sequence (DNA): TGTGCCAGCACTCAGATTGGCCGCAATCAGCCCCAGCATTTT. Protein: CASTQIGRNQPQHF.

In DNA form, the CDR3 reads TGTGCCAGCAGTTACTCGATAGGGAGCACTGAAGCTTTCTTT. Protein product: CASSYSIGSTEAFF. V is TRBV6-5 and J is TRBJ1-1; D gene ambiguous. The CDR3 totals 14 residues. V dropped 0 bases and J dropped 4 bases, with 9 bases sitting between them. The germline gives CDR1 MNHEY, CDR2 SVGAGI.

This clone was detected once. J is TRBJ2-2 and V is TRBV6-6, with D perhaps matching TRBD2 (6 bases). Trimming pared 6 bases from V and 4 bases from J, leaving 15 bases between. The CDR3 is 15 amino acids. Germline CDR1 is MNHNY and CDR2 is SVGAGI (reference sequence). The CDR3 loop reads CASRFLNGGTGELFF. DNA of the CDR3: TGTGCCAGCAGGTTTCTTAACGGGGGCACCGGGGAGCTGTTTTTT.

The chain employs TRBV2 and TRBJ1-5; D is undetermined. The CDR3 extends over 15 amino acids. CDR1 and CDR2 from the germline V gene are SNHLY and FYNNEI. The V gene lost 6 bases and the J gene lost 4 bases, with 16 bases spanning the gap. The CDR3 bases are TGTGCCAGCAGCCCCGCAGCAGGACTAAATCAGCCCCAGCATTTT. Its protein is CASSPAAGLNQPQHF.

Here the CDR3 reads CATSRVGSSYEQYF. In DNA, the CDR3 is TGTGCCACCAGCAGAGTTGGCAGCTCCTACGAGCAGTACTTC. The genes are TRBV15 and TRBJ2-7; D ambiguous. V lost 1 base to trimming and J lost 0 bases, with 7 bases between them. This CDR3 has 14 amino acids. In germline, CDR1 is LNHNV, CDR2 YYDKDF (reference sequence).

The rearrangement joins TRBV4-1 to TRBJ1-2, with D uncertain. Trimming stripped 0 bases from V and 8 bases from J, with 10 bases between. The CDR3 contains 13 residues. From germline, CDR1 is MGHRA and CDR2 YSYEKL. CDR3 loop: CASSQDPFLGYTF. The CDR3 nucleotides read TGCGCCAGCAGCCAAGACCCGTTCCTCGGCTACACCTTC.

The rearrangement uses TRBV9 and TRBJ2-5, with TRBD2 identical over 7 bases. Germline lookup yields CDR1 SGDLS and CDR2 YYNGEE. Trimming cost V 7 bases and J 0 bases; bases outside gene matches: 9. The CDR3 is 15 amino acids. CDR3 sequence: CASGGISGDQETQYF. In DNA form, the CDR3 reads TGTGCCAGCGGTGGGATAAGCGGGGACCAAGAGACCCAGTACTTC.

The chain has TRBV7-6 and TRBJ2-1, with a weak D call TRBD1 (5 bases). The V and J ends lost 5 bases and 7 bases respectively, with 21 bases between them. Germline CDR1 is SGHVS and CDR2 is FNYEAQ. This CDR3 contains 16 residues. The CDR3 loop is CASSPLGLQGLNEQFF. For the CDR3, the DNA is TGTGCCAGCAGCCCTCTTGGCCTCCAGGGTCTAAATGAGCAGTTCTTC.

The gene calls are TRBV19 and TRBJ1-1; D perhaps matches TRBD1 (5 bases). CDR1 is LNHDA, CDR2 SQIVND, per germline (reference sequence). The CDR3 contains 16 residues. Trimming took 3 bases from V and 5 from J, leaving 19 bases between them. The CDR3 is CASSMPRSPRGTEAFF. The CDR3 DNA reads TGTGCCAGTAGTATGCCCCGCTCGCCTAGGGGAACTGAAGCTTTCTTT.

The V and J genes are TRBV11-2 and TRBJ1-6; no definite D call. This CDR3 has 17 residues. The germline V gene encodes CDR1 SGHAT and CDR2 FQNNGV. Trimming pared 0 bases from V and 0 bases from J, leaving 9 bases between. As DNA, the CDR3 is TGTGCCAGCAGCTTAGAGGACTCGAGCTCCTATAATTCACCCCTCCACTTT. Amino acid sequence: CASSLEDSSSYNSPLHF. The variable domain in full, with the rest retrieved from reference TRBV11-2 and TRBJ1-6, is EAGVAQSPRYKIIEKRQSVAFWCNPISGHATLYWYQQILGQGPKLLIQFQNNGVVDDSQLPKDRFSAERLKGVDSTLKIQPAKLEDSAVYLCASSLEDSSSYNSPLHFGNGTRLTVT.

This chain uses TRBV5-1 with TRBJ2-1, with a tentative D call TRBD2 (5 bases). Between the trimmed V and J ends, which lost 5 bases and 0 bases, there was a span of 12 bases. The CDR3 totals 15 residues. Looked up from germline, CDR1 is SGHRS and CDR2 is YFSETQ. The CDR3 protein is CASREDGLSYNEQFF. In nucleotides, the CDR3 is TGCGCCAGCAGGGAGGACGGGCTCTCCTACAATGAGCAGTTCTTC. Full variable domain (missing parts from reference TRBV5-1 and TRBJ2-1): KAGVTQTPRYLIKTRGQQVTLSCSPISGHRSVSWYQQTPGQGLQFLFEYFSETQRNKGNFPGRFSGRQFSNSRSEMNVSTLELGDSALYLCASREDGLSYNEQFFGPGTRLTVL.

The V gene is TRBV27, the J gene TRBJ2-6; D is ambiguous. There are 13 residues in the CDR3. CDR1 and CDR2 from the germline V gene are MNHEY and SMNVEV (reference sequence). V was shortened by 3 bases and J by 4 bases, with 4 bases between the two germline ends. The CDR3 bases are TGTGCCAGCAGTTTCTCCGGGGCCAACGTCCTGACTTTC. Protein product: CASSFSGANVLTF.

This chain uses TRBV19 with TRBJ2-2, with TRBD2 as a possible D gene (7 bases). The CDR3 contains 14 residues. Deletions cut 8 bases from V and 3 bases from J, with 13 bases between. Per the germline V gene, CDR1 is LNHDA and CDR2 is SQIVND (reference sequence). The chain's CDR3 is CASVGGPYTGELFF. The CDR3 nucleotides are TGTGCCAGTGTCGGGGGGCCATACACCGGGGAGCTGTTTTTT.

This chain links TRBV4-3 with TRBJ1-1; D gene uncertain. The CDR3 is 12 residues long. Germline V lookup: CDR1 LGHNA, CDR2 YSLEER. V lost 8 bases and J 0 bases, leaving 7 bases between the germline ends. The CDR3 DNA follows: TGCGCCAGCCGCGGGATGAACACTGAAGCTTTCTTT. This translates into CASRGMNTEAFF.